This T cell receptor beta chain was captured in a study of OX40 agonist ivuxolimab in advanced cancers. Study results and caveats: Clonal expansion among partial responders at 0.1-3.0 mg/kg ranked near the lowest.

This CDR3 is 14 amino acids long. Trimming shortened V by 1 base and J by 5 bases, and 11 bases separated the two germline ends. CDR1 SGHAT and CDR2 FQNNGV come from the germline V gene. Points on this clone: Its antigen remains unknown.

The repertoire was sequenced with immunoSEQ multiplex PCR; TCRdb's copy has only in-frame clones and lacks some. Among 90,000 to 130,000 clones listed, roughly 89% were seen once. This sequence was found in an adult with an advanced solid tumor such as melanoma, head and neck, liver or kidney cancer. This chain joins TRBV11-2 and TRBJ2-5; possible D gene TRBD2, 5 bases. Material: CD4+ or CD8+ T cells sorted from blood, obtained in a trial of the OX40 agonist ivuxolimab. CDR3 region: CASSLVIERETQYF. DNA of the CDR3: TGTGCCAGCAGCTTAGTAATAGAGCGGGAGACCCAGTACTTC.